The 29 T cell receptor beta chains presented below share a single source sample, sequenced in a study of CD8 T cells in ankylosing spondylitis. Study conclusions and caveats: Apparently characteristic of ankylosing spondylitis blood was a TCR beta motif (eight highly homologous variants).

In TCRdb, the 5' RACE reads were re-called with MiXCR into one record per CDR3 protein. The data show around 540,000 distinct CDR3 sequences, 12% seen once. Their recognized antigens are unknown. Material for sequencing was blood, either unsorted or a sorted T cell fraction (not recorded which). Receptor source: a male donor with ankylosing spondylitis.

In its sample, this clonotype was seen a few times. The gene calls are TRBV29-1 and TRBJ2-1, with 7 bases lining up with TRBD2. The CDR3 is 11 residues long. With 4 bases clipped from V and 9 bases from J, the junction kept 3 bases outside the gene matches. Germline V gene lookup returns CDR1 SQVTM and CDR2 ANQGSEA. The CDR3 loop reads CSVVTSAEQFF. In DNA form, the CDR3 reads TGCAGCGTTGTTACTAGCGCTGAGCAGTTCTTC.

The rearrangement links TRBV3-1 to TRBJ2-3; D is unresolved. The CDR3 runs 14 residues. The V gene's germline CDR1 is LGHDT and CDR2 YNNKEL (reference sequence). Trimming removed 2 bases at V and 1 base at J, with 7 bases between. CDR3 in amino acids: CASSQRRRTDTQYF. Here the CDR3 DNA reads TGTGCCAGCAGCCAAAGACGGCGCACAGATACGCAGTATTTT.

This clonotype turned up a few times. V usage is TRBV20-1 and J usage is TRBJ2-5; a possible D gene is TRBD2 (6 bases). CDR1 is DFQATT, CDR2 SNEGSKA, per germline (reference sequence). The V end was cut by 6 bases, the J end by 2 bases, with 19 bases between. The CDR3 length is 15 residues. The CDR3 coding sequence is TGCAGTGCGCCGAGGTGGGCGGGGCAACAAGAGACCCAGTACTTC. Translated, it gives CSAPRWAGQQETQYF.

This clonotype was seen many times. The chain is built from TRBV7-2 and TRBJ2-2; no reliable D call. Trimming removed 5 bases from V and 3 bases from J, with 7 bases in between. The CDR3 is made up of 13 amino acids. CDR1 and CDR2 (germline): SGHTA, FQGNSA. CDR3 nucleotide sequence: TGTGCCAGCAGCAGCACGGACACCGGGGAGCTGTTTTTT. It is translated as CASSSTDTGELFF.

This clonotype was counted ten times or more. The chain employs TRBV20-1 and TRBJ1-5; 8 nucleotides match TRBD1. Germline lookup yields CDR1 DFQATT and CDR2 SNEGSKA (reference sequence). Trimming removed 6 bases from V and 2 bases from J; junction bases left unmatched: 6. This CDR3 is 14 amino acids long. Written as DNA, the CDR3 is TGCAGTGCGAGACAGGGGAGCGGCAATCAGCCCCAGCATTTT. Its protein is CSARQGSGNQPQHF.

The gene calls are TRBV11-2 and TRBJ2-2, with a possible D match to TRBD2 (5 bases). V lost 0 bases and J 1 base, leaving 9 bases between the germline ends. Germline V lookup: CDR1 SGHAT, CDR2 FQNNGV. The CDR3 loop spans 16 amino acids. The CDR3 sequence: CASSLDLGGNTGELFF. For the CDR3, the DNA is TGTGCCAGCAGCTTAGATCTCGGAGGGAACACCGGGGAGCTGTTTTTT.

This clonotype was detected ten times or more. V gene TRBV5-1 combines with J gene TRBJ1-5; D unclear. Looked up from germline, CDR1 is SGHRS and CDR2 is YFSETQ. V was trimmed by 0 bases and J by 0 bases, leaving 10 bases between them. The CDR3 contains 16 residues. The CDR3, as DNA: TGCGCCAGCAGCTTGGAGGGCACTCATAGCAATCAGCCCCAGCATTTT. This translates into CASSLEGTHSNQPQHF.

This clonotype occurred many times. CDR3 DNA: TGTGCCAGCAGGTATAGGGACTGGGGGGGCACTGAAGCTTTCTTT. Protein sequence: CASRYRDWGGTEAFF. V and J are TRBV12-3 or TRBV12-4 and TRBJ1-1; the D gene is possibly TRBD1 (5 bases). V dropped 6 bases and J dropped 4 bases, with 18 bases sitting between them. This CDR3 region has 15 residues.

This chain connects TRBV7-2 to TRBJ1-2; tentative D call: TRBD1 (5 bases). The V and J ends lost 1 base and 7 bases respectively, with 10 bases between them. Germline CDR1 reads SGHTA; CDR2 reads FQGNSA. CDR3 length: 13 amino acids. The CDR3 reads CASSLDGAGGYTF. For the CDR3, the DNA is TGTGCCAGCAGCTTAGACGGGGCGGGTGGCTACACCTTC.

CDR3 loop: CASSSPERGWPLHF. The CDR3 DNA reads TGTGCCAGCAGTTCCCCGGAGAGGGGGTGGCCCCTCCACTTT. The chain carries TRBV27 and TRBJ1-6; tentative D call: TRBD1 (6 bases). Trimming left V 4 bases short and J 13 bases short, with 17 bases between. The germline V gene has CDR1 MNHEY and CDR2 SMNVEV (reference sequence). The length of the CDR3 is 14 residues.

The chain joins TRBV2 to TRBJ2-2; D is perhaps TRBD1 or TRBD2 (5 bases each). Germline loops: CDR1 SNHLY, CDR2 FYNNEI. The CDR3 is 15 residues long. V dropped 10 bases and J dropped 5 bases, with 20 bases sitting between them. The CDR3 reads CANHRDPVGTGELFF. In nucleotides, the CDR3 is TGTGCCAACCACCGGGACCCCGTAGGGACCGGGGAGCTGTTTTTT.

This chain joins TRBV6-2 or TRBV6-3 and TRBJ2-1; 8 positions agree with TRBD2. Germline loops: CDR1 MNHEY, CDR2 SVGEGT. The CDR3 contains 17 residues. V trimming: 3 bases; J trimming: 3 bases; junction bases outside the gene matches: 10. As DNA, the CDR3 is TGTGCCAGCAGTTATCCGGCGTTTAGCGGGGTCTACAATGAGCAGTTCTTC. Protein: CASSYPAFSGVYNEQFF.

The rearrangement uses TRBV6-4 and TRBJ1-3, with unresolved D. CDR1 and CDR2 from the germline V gene are MRHNA and SNTAGT. The ends were cut back, 3 bases at V and 4 bases at J, with 7 bases in the middle. CDR3 length: 13 residues. CDR3 sequence: CASSETRGNTIYF. CDR3 sequence (DNA): TGTGCCAGCAGTGAGACCCGGGGAAACACCATATATTTT.

The chain couples TRBV15 to TRBJ2-1, with 10 bases aligning to TRBD2. The CDR3 is 14 amino acids. Trimming cost V 4 bases and J 7 bases; bases outside gene matches: 4. Looked up from germline, CDR1 is LNHNV and CDR2 is YYDKDF (reference sequence). The CDR3 here is CATSIRTSGNEQFF. CDR3 DNA sequence: TGTGCCACCAGCATCAGGACTAGCGGTAATGAGCAGTTCTTC. Variable domain in full (rest from reference TRBV15 and TRBJ2-1): DAMVIQNPRYQVTQFGKPVTLSCSQTLNHNVMYWYQQKSSQAPKLLFHYYDKDFNNEADTPDNFQSRRPNTSFCFLDIRSPGLGDTAMYLCATSIRTSGNEQFFGPGTRLTVL.

The rearrangement links TRBV15 to TRBJ2-1; D gene unclear. V was cut by 2 bases and J by 7 bases, with 9 bases left in between. CDR3 size: 13 residues. Germline V gene lookup returns CDR1 LNHNV and CDR2 YYDKDF (reference sequence). CDR3 DNA: TGTGCCACCAGCAGAAACCTCTTGAATGAGCAGTTCTTC. This translates into CATSRNLLNEQFF.

There are a few counts of this clonotype. The chain carries TRBV7-9 and TRBJ2-1; weak D call: TRBD2 (6 bases). V was clipped by 3 bases and J by 0 bases, with 12 bases between them. This CDR3 is built from 16 residues. The V gene's germline CDR1 is SEHNR and CDR2 FQNEAQ (reference sequence). CDR3 sequence reads: CASSFFGSSSYNEQFF. CDR3 coding DNA: TGTGCCAGCAGCTTCTTCGGGAGTAGCTCCTACAATGAGCAGTTCTTC.

The rearrangement joins TRBV2 to TRBJ2-2; tentative D call: TRBD1 (8 bases). Germline loops: CDR1 SNHLY, CDR2 FYNNEI. This CDR3 is 15 amino acids long. V lost 6 bases and J 3 bases, leaving 14 bases between the germline ends. This chain's CDR3 is CASRLTGGDTGELFF. Here the CDR3 DNA reads TGTGCCAGCAGACTCACAGGGGGGGACACCGGGGAGCTGTTTTTT.

There are a few counts of this clonotype. V gene TRBV6-6 combines with J gene TRBJ2-7; no firm D call. This CDR3 has 13 amino acids. V was shortened by 6 bases and J by 0 bases, with 9 bases between the two germline ends. Germline loops: CDR1 MNHNY, CDR2 SVGAGI (reference sequence). The CDR3 loop reads CASSPTGSYEQYF. The CDR3 coding sequence is TGTGCCAGCAGCCCCACCGGCTCCTACGAGCAGTACTTC.

There are a few counts of this clonotype. The chain links TRBV5-8 to TRBJ2-2, with 8 bases matching TRBD1. The CDR3 runs 15 residues. The ends lost 0 bases at V and 4 bases at J; junction bases unmatched: 2. Germline CDR1 and CDR2: SGHTS and YDEGEE. The CDR3 protein is CASSLGTGFTGELFF. The DNA of the CDR3 is TGTGCCAGCAGCTTGGGGACAGGGTTCACCGGGGAGCTGTTTTTT.

The V call is TRBV5-1, the J call TRBJ2-1; 8 bases match TRBD1. This CDR3 spans 15 amino acids. Germline CDR1 SGHRS, CDR2 YFSETQ. Trimming removed 4 bases from V and 7 bases from J; junction bases left unmatched: 10. DNA of the CDR3: TGCGCCAGCAGCGCTCCCCGGGACAGGCCAAATGAGCAGTTCTTC. Protein product: CASSAPRDRPNEQFF. Full variable domain (missing parts from reference TRBV5-1 and TRBJ2-1): KAGVTQTPRYLIKTRGQQVTLSCSPISGHRSVSWYQQTPGQGLQFLFEYFSETQRNKGNFPGRFSGRQFSNSRSEMNVSTLELGDSALYLCASSAPRDRPNEQFFGPGTRLTVL.

The V call is TRBV12-3 or TRBV12-4, the J call TRBJ1-2; D not resolved. V was pared by 4 bases and J by 4 bases, with 16 bases between. The CDR3 consists of 15 residues. CDR3 amino acids: CASSSNQRLFYGYTF. Written as DNA, the CDR3 is TGTGCCAGCAGTTCCAACCAGAGGTTGTTCTATGGCTACACCTTC.

This chain joins TRBV29-1 and TRBJ2-7, with D uncertain. Germline CDR1 reads SQVTM; CDR2 reads ANQGSEA. There are 12 residues in the CDR3. Trimming stripped 4 bases from V and 2 bases from J, with 9 bases between. CDR3: CSVVTATYEQYF. For the CDR3, the DNA is TGCAGCGTTGTAACAGCCACCTACGAGCAGTACTTC.

This clonotype was seen many times. The chain is built from TRBV12-3 or TRBV12-4 and TRBJ2-2, with a weak D call TRBD1 (6 bases). This CDR3 is 15 amino acids long. Trimming shortened V by 3 bases and J by 3 bases, and 11 bases separated the two germline ends. CDR3 residues: CASSFTGRHTGELFF. The CDR3 coding sequence is TGTGCCAGCAGTTTCACAGGGCGGCACACCGGGGAGCTGTTTTTT.

This sequence joins TRBV7-2 and TRBJ1-2, with 7 bases fitting TRBD1. Germline lookup yields CDR1 SGHTA and CDR2 FQGNSA. CDR3 size: 15 residues. Trimming cost V 3 bases and J 0 bases; bases outside gene matches: 4. The CDR3 DNA reads TGTGCCAGCAGCTTCGACAGGGAAGCTAACTATGGCTACACCTTC. Protein: CASSFDREANYGYTF. Supplemented by reference TRBV7-2 and TRBJ1-2, the full variable domain reads GAGVSQSPSNKVTEKGKDVELRCDPISGHTALYWYRQSLGQGLEFLIYFQGNSAPDKSGLPSDRFSAERTGGSVSTLTIQRTQQEDSAVYLCASSFDREANYGYTFGSGTRLTVV.

The gene calls are TRBV7-2 and TRBJ2-3, with TRBD2 matching over 14 bases. The CDR3 sequence is 17 residues long. Losses at the gene ends were 1 base for V and 5 bases for J; bases not matched to a gene: 5. Germline V gives CDR1 SGHTA, CDR2 FQGNSA. The CDR3 sequence is CASSLVRLAGGVDTQYF. The CDR3 coding sequence is TGTGCCAGCAGCTTAGTTAGACTAGCGGGAGGGGTAGATACGCAGTATTTT.

This clonotype was recorded many times. V usage is TRBV29-1 and J usage is TRBJ2-1, with D hard to call. The CDR3 consists of 12 residues. Trimming pared 5 bases from V and 1 base from J, leaving 6 bases between. Germline values: CDR1 SQVTM, CDR2 ANQGSEA. CDR3 protein: CSVSVSYNEQFF. The CDR3 DNA is TGCAGCGTTTCTGTGTCCTACAATGAGCAGTTCTTC.

This clonotype was seen at least ten times. The chain joins TRBV7-2 to TRBJ2-1; weak D call: TRBD1 (5 bases). The CDR3 sequence is 15 residues long. V lost 1 base to trimming and J lost 2 bases, with 9 bases between them. Germline-derived CDR1 and CDR2 are SGHTA and FQGNSA. The CDR3 DNA sequence: TGTGCCAGCAGCTTAGAAGGGGTTCCCTACAATGAGCAGTTCTTC. This gives the protein CASSLEGVPYNEQFF.

This chain connects TRBV7-2 to TRBJ2-7; D could derive from TRBD1 or TRBD2 (6 bases each). Looked up from germline, CDR1 is SGHTA and CDR2 is FQGNSA. With 1 base removed from V and 0 bases from J, the gap between germline ends came to 10 bases. CDR3 length: 15 residues. For the CDR3, the DNA is TGTGCCAGCAGCTTAGGAGGGGGGATCTCCTACGAGCAGTACTTC. It codes for CASSLGGGISYEQYF.

This clonotype turned up a few times. V gene TRBV27 combines with J gene TRBJ2-7, with D possibly TRBD1 on 6 matching bases. The length of the CDR3 is 14 residues. Per germline, CDR1 MNHEY and CDR2 SMNVEV (reference sequence). Trimming stripped 5 bases from V and 7 bases from J, with 18 bases between. The CDR3 reads CASSPTGSTGEQYV. The CDR3 nucleotides read TGTGCCAGCAGTCCTACAGGGTCTACGGGGGAGCAGTACGTC.